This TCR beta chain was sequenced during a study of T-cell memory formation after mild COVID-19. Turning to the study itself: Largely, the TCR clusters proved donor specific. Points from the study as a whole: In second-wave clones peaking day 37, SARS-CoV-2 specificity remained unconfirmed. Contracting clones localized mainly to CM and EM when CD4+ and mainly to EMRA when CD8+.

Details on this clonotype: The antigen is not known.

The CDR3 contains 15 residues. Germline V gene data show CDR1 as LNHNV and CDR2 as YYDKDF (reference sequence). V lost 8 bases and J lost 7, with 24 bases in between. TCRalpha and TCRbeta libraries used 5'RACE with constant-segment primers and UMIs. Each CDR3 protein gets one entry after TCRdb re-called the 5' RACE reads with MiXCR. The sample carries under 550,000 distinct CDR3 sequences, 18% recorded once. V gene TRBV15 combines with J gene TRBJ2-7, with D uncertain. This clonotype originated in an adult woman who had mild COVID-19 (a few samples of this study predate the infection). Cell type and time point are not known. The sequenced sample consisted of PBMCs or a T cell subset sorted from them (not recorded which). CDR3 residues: CATARNLGNPSEQYF. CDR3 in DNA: TGTGCCACCGCCCGGAATCTCGGCAATCCCTCGGAGCAGTACTTC.